The TCR beta chain described here comes from a study of T cells in women clearing cervical HPV infection. On the study more broadly: HLA type could not be excluded as a confounder.

The data were produced by immunoSEQ multiplex PCR, yet TCRdb's version contains in-frame clones alone and is incomplete. The sample shows under 20,000 clones, and over 8.5% sits with its ten largest clones. Material: blood buffy coat. This TCR derives from a woman between 18 and 69 years old with a cervical HPV16 infection that either progressed to CIN3+ or cleared (not recorded which).

CDR3 DNA (partial): TGTGCCAGCAGCTTGGCCGCGGGACAGGGAAACGAG. Amino acids: CASSLAAGQGNE. The full CDR3 is CASSLAAGQGNEQYF. V is TRBV5-5 and J is TRBJ2-7, with 9 bases fitting TRBD1. The read ends 3 residues shy of where the CDR3 ends; the end is completed using the germline J gene. Germline V gives CDR1 SGHKS, CDR2 YYEKEE (reference sequence). The CDR3 is 15 residues long. With V trimmed by 0 bases and J by 5 bases, 6 bases remained unmatched. Looking up the rest from reference TRBV5-5 and TRBJ2-7 gives the full variable domain: DAGVTQSPTHLIKTRGQQVTLRCSPISGHKSVSWYQQVLGQGPQFIFQYYEKEERGRGNFPDRFSARQFPNYSSELNVNALLLGDSALYLCASSLAAGQGNEQYFGPGTRLTVT.